This TCR beta chain is drawn from a study of T-cell memory formation after mild COVID-19. Study-wide findings and caveats: Shrinking CD4+ clones resided mostly in CM and EM, and CD8+ ones in EMRA. Pre-infection memory carried some responding clones, suggesting that cross-reactive memory joined.

Each CDR3 protein gets one entry after TCRdb re-called the 5' RACE reads with MiXCR. The table includes hundreds of thousands of distinct CDR3 sequences, around 25% detected once. V was clipped by 5 bases and J by 3 bases; unmatched bases: 12. The CDR3 has 16 amino acids. Germline values: CDR1 SEHNR, CDR2 FQNEAQ (reference sequence). A word on this clonotype: What it recognizes is unknown.

This chain joins TRBV7-9 and TRBJ1-1; TRBD1 matches 7 bases. Source material: PBMCs or a T cell subset sorted from them (not recorded which). This receptor was identified in an adult woman who had mild COVID-19 (a few samples of this study predate the infection). Cell type and time point are not known. DNA for the CDR3: TGTGCCAGCAGCCCCTCGCCTGGGGGGACAGACACTGAAGCTTTCTTT. Translation: CASSPSPGGTDTEAFF.